This T cell receptor beta chain was recorded in a study of neurological immune-mediated disorders (dated by TCRdb to the late 2010s). General notes on the study: Of the 35 or so multiple sclerosis patients, 31 had relapsing-remitting MS and 3 had secondary progressive MS. Peripheral blood TCR-beta repertoires from HTLV-I-associated myelopathy (HAM/TSP) patients, multiple sclerosis patients and healthy controls were compared by UMI-based sequencing. Of the roughly 70 subjects in the cohort, about 14 were HAM/TSP patients, around 35 were multiple sclerosis patients, and 20 were healthy controls. The approximately 100 TCR-beta libraries included longitudinal samples, technical triplicates and paired sorted CD4+ and CD8+ T-cell subsets alongside PBMC samples. Beyond this particular receptor, the publication reports: Phylogenetic analysis grouped repertoires from 18 of 34 MS patients into a cluster of related CDR3 sequences, suggesting a possible repertoire-level signature. Across subjects, expanded clones never shared an identical CDR3 amino acid sequence, which suggests that the TCR-beta repertoires in every group were private. No association of the MS cluster with clinical or MRI features was observed, and the need for larger cohorts was stated by the authors. The highest TCR clonal expansion was observed in HAM/TSP patients, whereas the lowest was observed in MS patients, even when compared with healthy controls.

cDNA synthesis used template-switch 5'RACE with a primer carrying a 10-nucleotide random unique molecular identifier tagging each TCR transcript. Each sequencing run produced over 180 million TCR-beta sequences covering 15-18 subjects. The RNeasy kit was used for extraction of total RNA. The KAPA Real-time Library Amplification kit was used to amplify TCR-beta VDJ regions with primers targeting the TCR constant region and the 5'RACE anchor. A first PCR added sample indexes and Illumina adaptors, after which a second PCR increased the library yield. After Ampure bead purification, the roughly 650 bp TCR product was size-selected on a 2% E-gel SizeSelection system. Before pooling, library quality was checked on a Bioanalyzer, concentration was measured with Qubit, and libraries were quantified with the Kapa Library Quantification kit. An Illumina HiSeq 2500 was used to sequence the libraries paired-end at 2 x 150 bp. To increase sequence diversity, 25-30% phiX was spiked into each library pool. The original methods were these. The UMI-based MiGEC pipeline processed quality-filtered reads and removed over 75% of raw TCR sequences during error correction. VDJ genes were aligned to IMGT germline references, and each clonotype was defined by a unique CDR3 amino acid sequence together with V-J genes. Clonal expansion, Shannon diversity and CDR3 relatedness (CalcPairwiseDistances, ClusterSamples) were evaluated with VDJtools, and phylogenetic trees were built with CLCbio workbench. Using coefficient-of-variation modelling across technical triplicates, the study counted a clone as expanded if it had at least 8 unique UMIs. The public reads were reanalyzed by TCRdb: fastp trimming at Q25, MiXCR alignment, in-frame beta chains only. Records with the same CDR3 protein are collapsed into one entry carrying the most frequent genes and DNA. The V and J calls reflect TCRdb's pipeline rather than the authors' work. This sample comprises tens of thousands of distinct CDR3 sequences, nearly 3.5% of them detected only once. In total, the top ten clones hold 3.7% of the sample.

Libraries from unsorted PBMCs were made from 2 million PBMCs kept in RNAlater at -80 degrees C until RNA extraction. The multiple sclerosis patients were enrolled in a US clinical protocol that evaluated disease progression with magnetic resonance imaging. Peripheral blood was subjected to Ficoll-Hypaque density gradient centrifugation to isolate PBMCs, which were then cryopreserved in liquid nitrogen. Worth noting for this clonotype: The antigen this receptor binds is unknown. Nothing much larger sits one base from this clone, and base qualities are not available.

The CDR3 spans 15 residues, from the cysteine through the phenylalanine. Only the CDR3 DNA is retained, 45 bases long and in frame from the first base. For CDR1 and CDR2, the germline V gene lists SGDLS and YYNGEE. Compared with germline, V lacks 0 bases and J lacks 7 bases; bases without a gene match: 4. The source is a man aged 35 to 55 with multiple sclerosis. Material: PBMCs. This sequence uses TRBV9 and TRBJ2-1; TRBD1 fits 10 bases in the junction. This receptor has the CDR3 CASSVEGQGLNEQFF. The nucleotide sequence reads as follows: TGTGCCAGCAGCGTAGAGGGACAGGGGCTGAATGAGCAGTTCTTC.